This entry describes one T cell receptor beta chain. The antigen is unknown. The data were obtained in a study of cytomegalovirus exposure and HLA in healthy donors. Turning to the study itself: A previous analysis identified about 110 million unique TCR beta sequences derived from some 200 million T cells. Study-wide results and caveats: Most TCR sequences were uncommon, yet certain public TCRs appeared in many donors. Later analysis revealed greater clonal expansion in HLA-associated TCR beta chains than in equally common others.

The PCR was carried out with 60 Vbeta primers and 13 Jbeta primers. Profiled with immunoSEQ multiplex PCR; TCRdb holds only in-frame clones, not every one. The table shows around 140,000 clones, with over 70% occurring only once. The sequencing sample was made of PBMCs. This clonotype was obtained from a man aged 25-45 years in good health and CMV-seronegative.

CDR3 loop: CASSQAFGTPKEQYF. The CDR3 DNA is TGTGCCAGCAGCCAAGCGTTCGGGACTCCAAAGGAGCAGTACTTC. The rearrangement links TRBV4-2 to TRBJ2-7; D may be TRBD2 (6 bases). The CDR3 contains 15 residues. Germline CDR1 LGHNA, CDR2 YNFKEQ. Trimming shortened V by 1 base and J by 7 bases, and 17 bases separated the two germline ends.